This record looks at one TCR beta chain sequence and its context. The target antigen is unknown. Using its own MiXCR run on the reads, TCRdb lists one record per CDR3 protein. The data show roughly 990,000 distinct CDR3 sequences, less than 35% seen once. The data were obtained in a study of T cell repertoires in cytomegalovirus infection. Study-wide context: The study used recently identified HLA-C-restricted and well-studied HLA-B-restricted CMV epitopes. In public TCR beta signatures, there were indications of both CMV infection and matching HLA type.

The study, taken as a whole, reports: CMV-specific HLA-C-restricted TCR beta clonotypes dominated the ex vivo response. CMV carriers having the relevant HLA were flagged by cumulative public TCR beta family frequency.

Deletions cut 4 bases from V and 6 bases from J, with 12 bases between. Germline V CDR1 and CDR2: LNHNV, YYDKDF (reference sequence). The CDR3 contains 14 residues. The chain employs TRBV15 and TRBJ2-2; unclear D gene. Sequences were derived from cultured CD8+ T cells from PBMCs, sampled from culture after CMV antigen stimulation. This receptor was taken from a human donor in good health (CMV status not recorded). Some clones in this sample may be carry-over from other donors' samples. The CDR3 here is CATSTIAEAGELFF. The CDR3 nucleotides are TGTGCCACCAGCACTATCGCCGAGGCCGGGGAGCTGTTTTTT. Together with reference TRBV15 and TRBJ2-2, the CDR3 gives the full variable domain: DAMVIQNPRYQVTQFGKPVTLSCSQTLNHNVMYWYQQKSSQAPKLLFHYYDKDFNNEADTPDNFQSRRPNTSFCFLDIRSPGLGDTAMYLCATSTIAEAGELFFGEGSRLTVL.